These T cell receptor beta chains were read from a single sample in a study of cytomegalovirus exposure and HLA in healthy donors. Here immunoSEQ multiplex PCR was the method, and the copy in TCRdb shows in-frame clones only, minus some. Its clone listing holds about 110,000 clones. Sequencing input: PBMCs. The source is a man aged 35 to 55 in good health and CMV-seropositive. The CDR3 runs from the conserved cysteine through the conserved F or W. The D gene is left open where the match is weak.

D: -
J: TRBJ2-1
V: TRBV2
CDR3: CASSRDEQFF
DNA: TGTGCCAGCAGCCGTGATGAGCAGTTCTTC

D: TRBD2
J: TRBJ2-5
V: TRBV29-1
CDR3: CSVVSSGGGETQYF
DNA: TGCAGCGTTGTTTCCAGCGGCGGGGGGGAGACCCAGTACTTC

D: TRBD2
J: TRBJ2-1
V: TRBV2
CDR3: CASSPVAGVGRNEQFF
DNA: TGTGCCAGCAGTCCTGTAGCGGGAGTAGGGAGAAATGAGCAGTTCTTC

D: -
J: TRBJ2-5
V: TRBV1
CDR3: CTSSHPYGLAAQETQYF
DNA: TGCACCAGCAGCCATCCCTACGGACTAGCGGCCCAAGAGACCCAGTACTTC

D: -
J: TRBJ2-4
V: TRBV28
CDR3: CASSLWEGKDIQYF
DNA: TGTGCCAGCAGTTTATGGGAGGGTAAAGACATTCAGTACTTC

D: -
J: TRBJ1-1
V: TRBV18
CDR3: CASSPMGNTEAFF
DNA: TGTGCCAGCTCACCTATGGGCAACACTGAAGCTTTCTTT

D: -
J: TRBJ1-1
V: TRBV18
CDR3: CASSPPGSLGTEAFF
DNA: TGTGCCAGCTCCCCACCCGGGTCCTTGGGCACTGAAGCTTTCTTT

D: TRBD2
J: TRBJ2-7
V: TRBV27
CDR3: CASSSLAGVGEQYF
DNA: TGTGCCAGCAGTTCACTAGCGGGAGTTGGAGAGCAGTACTTC

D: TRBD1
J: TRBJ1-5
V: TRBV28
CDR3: CASRPDRVDRGNQPQHF
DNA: TGTGCCAGCAGGCCGGACAGGGTGGACAGGGGCAATCAGCCCCAGCATTTT

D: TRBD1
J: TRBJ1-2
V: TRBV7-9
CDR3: CASSPLPGTGSQGGYTF
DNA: TGTGCCAGCAGCCCCCTCCCCGGGACAGGCTCTCAGGGGGGCTACACCTTC

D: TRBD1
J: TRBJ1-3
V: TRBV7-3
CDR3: CASSLGGPGNTIYF
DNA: TGTGCCAGCAGCCTAGGGGGCCCTGGAAACACCATATATTTT

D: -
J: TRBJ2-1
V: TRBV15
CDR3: CATSRDLMGLGNEQFF
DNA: TGTGCCACCAGCAGAGATTTGATGGGGCTTGGAAATGAGCAGTTCTTC

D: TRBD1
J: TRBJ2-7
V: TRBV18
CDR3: CASSGTGIYEQYF
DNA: TGTGCCAGCTCAGGGACAGGGATCTACGAGCAGTACTTC

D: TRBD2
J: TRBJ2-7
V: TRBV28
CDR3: CASSTTGTSGEQPYEQYF
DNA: TGTGCCAGCAGTACTACCGGGACTAGCGGGGAGCAACCATACGAGCAGTACTTC

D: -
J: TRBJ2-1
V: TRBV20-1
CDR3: CSVRRGIEQFF
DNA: TGCAGTGTCCGTCGCGGTATTGAGCAGTTCTTC

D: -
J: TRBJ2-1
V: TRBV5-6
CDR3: CASSLAGQGYNEQFF
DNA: TGTGCCAGCAGCTTGGCCGGTCAGGGATACAATGAGCAGTTCTTC

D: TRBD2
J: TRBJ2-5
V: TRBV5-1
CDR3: CASSLPGTSAYQETQYF
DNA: TGCGCCAGCAGCTTGCCCGGGACTAGCGCATACCAAGAGACCCAGTACTTC

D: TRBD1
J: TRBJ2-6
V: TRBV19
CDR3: CASSLTGGITGANVLTF
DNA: TGTGCCAGTAGTCTAACAGGGGGCATAACTGGGGCCAACGTCCTGACTTTC

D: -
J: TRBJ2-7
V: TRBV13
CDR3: CASSWGVGSTEQYF
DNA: TGTGCCAGCAGCTGGGGGGTCGGATCAACGGAGCAGTACTTC

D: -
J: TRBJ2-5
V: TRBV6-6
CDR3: CASSRRGGQETQYF
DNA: TGTGCCAGCAGTCGGAGGGGGGGGCAAGAGACCCAGTACTTC

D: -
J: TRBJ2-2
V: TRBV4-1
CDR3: CASSPLVAGELFF
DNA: TGCGCCAGCAGCCCCCTAGTGGCCGGGGAGCTGTTTTTT

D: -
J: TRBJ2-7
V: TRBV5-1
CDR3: CASSLSSDYEQYF
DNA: TGCGCCAGCAGCTTGAGCTCTGACTACGAGCAGTACTTC

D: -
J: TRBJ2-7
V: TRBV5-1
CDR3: CASSFPSLDSYEQYF
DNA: TGCGCCAGCAGCTTTCCCTCTTTAGACTCCTACGAGCAGTACTTC

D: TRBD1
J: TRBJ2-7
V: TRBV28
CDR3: CASSLLKGAKYEQYF
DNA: TGTGCCAGCAGTTTATTAAAGGGGGCCAAGTACGAGCAGTACTTC

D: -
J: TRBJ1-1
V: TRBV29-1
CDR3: CSVEDLVGGNTEAFF
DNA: TGCAGCGTTGAAGATCTAGTAGGGGGGAACACTGAAGCTTTCTTT

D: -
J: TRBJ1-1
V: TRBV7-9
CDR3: CASSTDRSRNTEAFF
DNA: TGTGCCAGCAGCACAGACAGGTCCCGCAACACTGAAGCTTTCTTT

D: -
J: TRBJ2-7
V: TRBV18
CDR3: CASSPLGLYEQYF
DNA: TGTGCCAGCTCACCACTTGGACTTTACGAGCAGTACTTC

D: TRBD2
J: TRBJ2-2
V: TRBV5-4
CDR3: CASSRGLAASGELFF
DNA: TGTGCCAGCAGCAGGGGACTAGCGGCGTCGGGGGAGCTGTTTTTT

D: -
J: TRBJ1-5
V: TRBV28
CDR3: CASSLSRGNQPQHF
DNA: TGTGCCAGCAGTTTATCCAGGGGCAATCAGCCCCAGCATTTT

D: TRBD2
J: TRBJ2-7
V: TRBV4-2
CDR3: CASSQGLKREGPYEQYF
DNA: TGTGCCAGCAGCCAAGGATTAAAGCGGGAGGGCCCCTACGAGCAGTACTTC

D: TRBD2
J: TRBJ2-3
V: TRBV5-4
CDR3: CASSSGLAGYDTQYF
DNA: TGTGCCAGCAGTTCAGGACTAGCGGGATACGATACGCAGTATTTT

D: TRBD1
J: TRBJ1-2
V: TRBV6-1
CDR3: CASRGDRGPGGYTF
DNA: TGTGCCAGCAGAGGGGACAGGGGGCCTGGGGGCTACACCTTC

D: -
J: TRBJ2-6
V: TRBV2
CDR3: CAGGRAGANVLTF
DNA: TGTGCCGGCGGCAGGGCCGGGGCCAACGTCCTGACTTTC

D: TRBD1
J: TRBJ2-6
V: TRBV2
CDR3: CASSSQGAPSGANVLTF
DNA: TGTGCCAGCAGTAGCCAGGGGGCGCCTTCTGGGGCCAACGTCCTGACTTTC

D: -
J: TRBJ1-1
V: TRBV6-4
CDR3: CASSETGVTSEAFF
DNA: TGTGCCAGCAGTGAAACAGGAGTAACGTCTGAAGCTTTCTTT

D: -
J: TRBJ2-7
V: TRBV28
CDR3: CASSFTGGPPYEQYF
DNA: TGTGCCAGCAGTTTTACAGGAGGGCCACCCTACGAGCAGTACTTC

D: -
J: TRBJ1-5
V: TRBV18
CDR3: CASSPYQGWPQHF
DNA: TGTGCCAGCTCACCGTACCAGGGGTGGCCCCAGCATTTT

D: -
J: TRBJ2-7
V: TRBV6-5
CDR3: CASSYSSVSYEQYF
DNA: TGTGCCAGCAGTTACTCTTCGGTATCCTACGAGCAGTACTTC

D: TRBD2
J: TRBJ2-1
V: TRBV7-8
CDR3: CASSPATGLAATDSEQFF
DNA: TGTGCCAGCAGCCCTGCGACGGGACTAGCGGCTACAGACAGTGAGCAGTTCTTC

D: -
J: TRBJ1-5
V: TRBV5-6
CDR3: CASSLGPGGEPQHF
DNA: TGTGCCAGCAGCTTGGGCCCCGGAGGGGAGCCCCAGCATTTT

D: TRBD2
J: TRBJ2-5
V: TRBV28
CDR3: CASSRPGLSIQETQYF
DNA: TGTGCCAGCAGCCGTCCGGGACTAAGTATCCAAGAGACCCAGTACTTC

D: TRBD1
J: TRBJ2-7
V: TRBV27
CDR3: CASSRDRGPYEQYF
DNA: TGTGCCAGCAGCCGGGACAGGGGACCCTACGAGCAGTACTTC

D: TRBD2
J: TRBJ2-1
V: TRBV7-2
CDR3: CASGVAGGPDTLNEQFF
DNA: TGTGCCAGCGGGGTAGCGGGAGGGCCGGACACTTTAAATGAGCAGTTCTTC

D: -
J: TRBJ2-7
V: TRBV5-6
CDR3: CASSGNRISYEQYF
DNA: TGTGCCAGCAGCGGGAACAGGATCTCCTACGAGCAGTACTTC

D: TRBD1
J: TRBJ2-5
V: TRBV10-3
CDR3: CAITGTGGGQYF
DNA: TGTGCCATCACCGGGACAGGGGGCGGGCAGTACTTC

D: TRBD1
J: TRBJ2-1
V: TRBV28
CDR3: CASSFWGQGPLNEQFF
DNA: TGTGCCAGCAGTTTTTGGGGACAGGGCCCCCTCAATGAGCAGTTCTTC

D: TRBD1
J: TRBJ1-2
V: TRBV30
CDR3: CAWVDRSGYTF
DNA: TGTGCCTGGGTGGACAGGTCTGGCTACACCTTC

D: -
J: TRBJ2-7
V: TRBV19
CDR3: CASSIGGTQTYEQYF
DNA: TGTGCCAGTAGTATTGGCGGGACGCAGACCTACGAGCAGTACTTC

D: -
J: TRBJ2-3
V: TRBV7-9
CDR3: CASSSSGSPNPPDTQYF
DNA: TGTGCCAGCAGCTCTTCGGGTAGTCCCAACCCCCCAGATACGCAGTATTTT

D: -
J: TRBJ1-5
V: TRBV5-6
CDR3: CASSRRRNSNQPQHF
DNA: TGTGCCAGCAGCAGAAGGAGAAATAGCAATCAGCCCCAGCATTTT

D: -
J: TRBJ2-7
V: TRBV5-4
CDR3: CASSPGPTYEQYF
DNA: TGTGCCAGCAGCCCAGGGCCTACCTACGAGCAGTACTTC

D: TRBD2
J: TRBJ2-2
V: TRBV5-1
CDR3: CASSVPGLAGGDRTGELFF
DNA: TGCGCCAGCAGCGTCCCGGGACTAGCGGGAGGGGATCGCACCGGGGAGCTGTTTTTT

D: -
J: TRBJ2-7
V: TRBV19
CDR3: CATTKGIGEQYF
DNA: TGTGCCACCACAAAGGGGATAGGCGAGCAGTACTTC

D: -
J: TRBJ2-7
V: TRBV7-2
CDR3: CASSALRGGSPYEQYF
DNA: TGTGCCAGCAGCGCCCTTCGAGGGGGATCACCCTACGAGCAGTACTTC

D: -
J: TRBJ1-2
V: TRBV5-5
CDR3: CASSRPSSGYTF
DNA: TGTGCCAGCAGCCGCCCGTCGAGTGGCTACACCTTC